Below are 14 T cell receptor beta chains sequenced from a single sample in a study of control samples from healthy donors and cancer patients. Assay: immunoSEQ multiplex PCR; the TCRdb copy retains only in-frame clones and omits some. The sample comprises fewer than 500,000 clones, roughly 90% of which are singletons, and 5.5% to 8% rests with the top ten. The material sequenced was PBMCs. These receptors were obtained from a man in his forties or fifties with head and neck cancer.

As regards this clone: The same CDR3 also results from other DNA sequences found in this sample. This chain uses TRBV29-1 with TRBJ2-1, with 8 bases matching TRBD1. CDR1 and CDR2 from the germline V gene are SQVTM and ANQGSEA. J lost 4 bases, V lost 1 base, and 3 bases had no gene match. CDR3 length: 14 amino acids. Here the CDR3 reads CSVEGTGTYNEQFF. Here the CDR3 DNA reads TGCAGCGTTGAAGGGACAGGGACTTACAATGAGCAGTTCTTC.

J is TRBJ2-5 and V is TRBV9; 8 positions match TRBD2. Germline V lookup: CDR1 SGDLS, CDR2 YYNGEE. CDR3 length: 15 residues. The V gene end was trimmed by 4 bases and the J gene end by 5 bases; junction bases not matched to a gene: 10. The CDR3 coding sequence is TGTGCCAGCAGCTCCTCCGGACTAGCAGGGGAGACCCAGTACTTC. Residues: CASSSSGLAGETQYF.

The chain is built from TRBV7-8 and TRBJ1-2; D uncertain. The CDR3 spans 14 residues. From germline, CDR1 is SGHVS and CDR2 FQNEAQ. The ends were cut back, 0 bases at V and 4 bases at J, with 9 bases in the middle. The CDR3 sequence is CASSLADGSYGYTF. CDR3 sequence (DNA): TGTGCCAGCAGCTTAGCCGACGGGAGCTATGGCTACACCTTC.

This chain uses TRBV30 with TRBJ1-4; a possible D gene is TRBD1 (5 bases). The CDR3 has 15 residues. V lost 0 bases and J lost 3, with 11 bases in between. CDR1 GTSNPN and CDR2 SVGIG come from the germline V gene (reference sequence). CDR3 loop: CAWSVVSGANEKLFF. Here the CDR3 DNA reads TGTGCCTGGAGTGTCGTCTCGGGGGCTAATGAAAAACTGTTTTTT.

The chain is built from TRBV28 and TRBJ1-2, with unresolved D. CDR3 length: 14 amino acids. V was trimmed by 10 bases and J by 3 bases, leaving 18 bases between them. Germline values: CDR1 MDHEN, CDR2 SYDVKM. The CDR3 is CATVRDPRDYGYTF. The DNA of the CDR3 is TGTGCCACCGTGAGGGATCCGAGAGACTATGGCTACACCTTC.

This clone was seen more than once but under ten times. This chain joins TRBV6-2 or TRBV6-3 and TRBJ1-1; no reliable D call. The germline CDR1 and CDR2 sequences are MNHEY and SVGEGT. Trimming stripped 6 bases from V and 0 bases from J, with 17 bases between. CDR3 length: 16 residues. The chain's CDR3 is CASSPLHRNMNTEAFF. CDR3 nucleotide sequence: TGTGCCAGCAGCCCACTCCACCGAAATATGAACACTGAAGCTTTCTTT.

CDR3 sequence (DNA): TGTGCCAGCAGTTACCGGGACAGGGGGCACCCCGGGGAAAAACTGTTTTTT. Protein sequence: CASSYRDRGHPGEKLFF. This chain connects TRBV28 to TRBJ1-4; 12 bases align to TRBD1. The CDR3 totals 17 residues. The V gene's germline CDR1 is MDHEN and CDR2 SYDVKM. The V gene end was trimmed by 4 bases and the J gene end by 8 bases; junction bases not matched to a gene: 11.

This clone was seen just once. This sequence joins TRBV25-1 and TRBJ2-2, with 8 bases identical to TRBD1. Germline V lookup: CDR1 MGHDK, CDR2 SYGVNS. This CDR3 is built from 13 residues. V gave up 6 bases and J gave up 4 bases; unmatched junction bases: 1. The CDR3 DNA reads as TGTGCCAGCAGGGGACAGGCCACCGGGGAGCTGTTTTTT. This codes for CASRGQATGELFF.

Concerning this clone itself: One end of the junction fails to match germline, which may point to a read error. This chain uses TRBV30 with TRBJ1-1; 8 bases align to TRBD1. Germline CDR1 is GTSNPN and CDR2 is SVGIG (reference sequence). The CDR3 is 14 residues long. The CDR3 region is CAWRRDRLNTEAFF. The DNA of the CDR3 is TGTGCCTGGAGGCGGGACAGGTTGAACACTGAAGCCTTCTTT.

V usage is TRBV4-3 and J usage is TRBJ1-6, with 7 bases fitting TRBD1. Germline loops: CDR1 LGHNA, CDR2 YSLEER. The CDR3 length is 15 residues. V lost 0 bases to trimming and J lost 7 bases; unmatched junction nucleotides: 3. The CDR3 spells CASSQEGQPNSPLHF. The CDR3 coding sequence is TGCGCCAGCAGCCAAGAGGGACAGCCGAATTCACCCCTCCACTTT.

This clone was detected only once. The genes are TRBV12-3 or TRBV12-4 and TRBJ2-7; D possibly matches TRBD1 or TRBD2 (5 bases each). The CDR3 is 13 residues long. V lost 3 bases and J 2 bases, leaving 8 bases between the germline ends. The CDR3 loop reads CASSLLGPYEQYF. The CDR3 bases are TGTGCCAGCAGTTTGTTGGGACCCTACGAGCAGTACTTC.

The J gene is TRBJ2-5, the V gene TRBV11-2; no definite D call. This CDR3 comprises 13 residues. The V end was cut by 5 bases, the J end by 0 bases, with 7 bases between. Germline CDR1 reads SGHAT; CDR2 reads FQNNGV. CDR3 nucleotides: TGTGCCAGCAGCCCCACCAACCAAGAGACCCAGTACTTC. Its translation: CASSPTNQETQYF.

The chain uses TRBV29-1 and TRBJ2-7, with 8 positions matching TRBD1. Looked up from germline, CDR1 is SQVTM and CDR2 is ANQGSEA. V shed 0 bases and J 1 base; nucleotides not matched to a gene: 5. This CDR3 region has 15 residues. CDR3 nucleotides: TGCAGCGTTGAAGATAGGAGGACAGGGTCCTACGAGCAGTACTTC. Residues: CSVEDRRTGSYEQYF.

Here the CDR3 reads CAWSPGQGGSYTF. CDR3 DNA sequence: TGTGCCTGGAGTCCAGGACAGGGTGGTAGCTACACCTTC. The gene calls are TRBV30 and TRBJ1-2; the match to TRBD1 covers 8 bases. The junction had 8 bases not matched to a gene; V was cut back by 2 bases and J by 9 bases. Per the germline V gene, CDR1 is GTSNPN and CDR2 is SVGIG (reference sequence). The CDR3 is 13 residues long.